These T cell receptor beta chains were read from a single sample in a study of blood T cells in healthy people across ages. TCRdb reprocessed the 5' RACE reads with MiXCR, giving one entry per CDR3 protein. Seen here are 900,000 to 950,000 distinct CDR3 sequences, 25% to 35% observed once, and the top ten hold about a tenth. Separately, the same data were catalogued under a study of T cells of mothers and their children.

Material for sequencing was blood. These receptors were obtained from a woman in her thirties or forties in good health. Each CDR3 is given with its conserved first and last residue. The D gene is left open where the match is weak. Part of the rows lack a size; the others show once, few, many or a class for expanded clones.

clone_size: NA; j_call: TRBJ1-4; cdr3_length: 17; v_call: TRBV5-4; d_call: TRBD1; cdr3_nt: TGTGCCAGCAGCGAACGACAGGGAATTGCAACTAATGAAAAACTGTTTTTT; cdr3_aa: CASSERQGIATNEKLFF
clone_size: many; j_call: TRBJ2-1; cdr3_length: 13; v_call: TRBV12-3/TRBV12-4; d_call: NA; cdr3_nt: TGTGCCAGCAGTTTCGGGGTCTTCAATGAGCAGTTCTTC; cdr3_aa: CASSFGVFNEQFF
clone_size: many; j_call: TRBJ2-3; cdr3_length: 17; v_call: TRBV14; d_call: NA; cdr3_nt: TGTGCCAGCAGCCAAGGCACAAGCCCAAGAGGAACAGATACGCAGTATTTT; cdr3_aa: CASSQGTSPRGTDTQYF
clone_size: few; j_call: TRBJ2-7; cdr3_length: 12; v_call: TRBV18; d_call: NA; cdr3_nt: TGTGCCAGCTCCCGAGATATCGGAACCCAGTACTTC; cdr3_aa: CASSRDIGTQYF
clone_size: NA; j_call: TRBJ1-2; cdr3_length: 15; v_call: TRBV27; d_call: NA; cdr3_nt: TGTGCCAGCAGTTTGAACGCCGAGTTGGTCTGGGGCTACACCTTC; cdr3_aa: CASSLNAELVWGYTF
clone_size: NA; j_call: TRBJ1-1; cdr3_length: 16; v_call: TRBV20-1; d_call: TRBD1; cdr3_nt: TGCAGTGCTAGAGGGACCAACAGGGGAGGTCGCACTGAAGCTTTCTTT; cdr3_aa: CSARGTNRGGRTEAFF
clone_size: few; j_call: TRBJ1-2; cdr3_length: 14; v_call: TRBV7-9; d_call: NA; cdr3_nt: TGTGCCAGCACTGGGACAAGTATAGGGGAAGGCTACACCTTC; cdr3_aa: CASTGTSIGEGYTF
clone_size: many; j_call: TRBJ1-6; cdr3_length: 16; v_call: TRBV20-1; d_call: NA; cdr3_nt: TGCAGTGCTAGAGAATCAGGAGGCTCCTATAATTCACCCCTCCACTTT; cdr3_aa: CSARESGGSYNSPLHF
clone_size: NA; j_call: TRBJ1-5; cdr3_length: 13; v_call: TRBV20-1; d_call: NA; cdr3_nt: TGCAGTGCTAGCACGGTCGCTGATCAGCCCCAGCATTTT; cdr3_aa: CSASTVADQPQHF
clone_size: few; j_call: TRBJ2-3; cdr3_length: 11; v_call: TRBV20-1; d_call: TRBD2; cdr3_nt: TGCAGTGCTAGGGGAGGGCACCTTGAGTATTTT; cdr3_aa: CSARGGHLEYF
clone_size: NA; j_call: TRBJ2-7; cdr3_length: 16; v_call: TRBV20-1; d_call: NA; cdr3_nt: TGCAGTGCTAGAGGTCCGGGCCGGGGGTCCTACAATGAGCAGTACTTC; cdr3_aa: CSARGPGRGSYNEQYF
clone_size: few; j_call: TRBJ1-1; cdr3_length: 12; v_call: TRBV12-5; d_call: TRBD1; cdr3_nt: TGTGCTAGTGGGACAGGGATTACTGAAGCTTTCTTT; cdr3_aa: CASGTGITEAFF
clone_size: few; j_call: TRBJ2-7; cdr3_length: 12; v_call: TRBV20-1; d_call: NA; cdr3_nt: TGCAGTGCTAGCCCCAGAGCCTACGAGCAGTACTTC; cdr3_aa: CSASPRAYEQYF
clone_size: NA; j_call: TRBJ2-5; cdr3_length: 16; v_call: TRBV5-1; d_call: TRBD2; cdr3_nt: TGCGCCAGCAGCTTGGAGGTAGCGGGGGATTACAATGAGCAGTACTTC; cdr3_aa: CASSLEVAGDYNEQYF
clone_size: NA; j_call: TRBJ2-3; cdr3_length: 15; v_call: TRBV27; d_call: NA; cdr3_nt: TGTGCCAGCAGTTTCGGAGGGGGCTACGCAGATACGCAGTATTTT; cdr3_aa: CASSFGGGYADTQYF
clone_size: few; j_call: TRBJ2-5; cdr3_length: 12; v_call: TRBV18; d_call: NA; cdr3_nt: TGTGCCAGCTCACCAGAAAAAGGGACCCAGTACTTC; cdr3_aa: CASSPEKGTQYF
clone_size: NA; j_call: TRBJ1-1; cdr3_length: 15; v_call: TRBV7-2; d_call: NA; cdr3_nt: TGTGCCAGCAGCTTAAGTTGGGGGTCGAACACTGAAGCTTTCTTT; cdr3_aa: CASSLSWGSNTEAFF
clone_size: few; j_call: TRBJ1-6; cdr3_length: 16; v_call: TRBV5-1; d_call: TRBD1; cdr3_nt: TGCGCCAGCAGCTTGGCCGGGACAGGTTATGGTTCACCCCTCCACTTT; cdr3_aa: CASSLAGTGYGSPLHF
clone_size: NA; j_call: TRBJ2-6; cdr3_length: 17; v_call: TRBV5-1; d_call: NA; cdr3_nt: TGCGCCAGCAGCTTGGGTCAGCTTAACTCTGGGGCCAACGTCCTGACTTTC; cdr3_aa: CASSLGQLNSGANVLTF
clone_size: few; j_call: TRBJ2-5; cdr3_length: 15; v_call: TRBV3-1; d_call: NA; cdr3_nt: TGTGCCAGCAGCCCAAACGGGCGGGGAGAAGAGACCCAGTACTTC; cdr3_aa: CASSPNGRGEETQYF